These 8 T cell receptor beta chains originate from one sample sequenced in a study of CD8 T cells in ankylosing spondylitis (dated by TCRdb to about 2017). The library relied on 5' RACE. This sample was sequenced with an Illumina HiSeq 2500. The public reads were run again by TCRdb, first through fastp at Q25 and then through MiXCR, and only productive beta chains were kept. Identical CDR3 proteins give one entry, which carries the most common genes and DNA. The sample data list some 220,000 distinct CDR3 sequences, and approximately 8.4% of these were observed just once. In total, the top ten clones hold approximately 4.8% of the sample. Sequenced material: blood, either unsorted or a sorted T cell fraction (not recorded which). The receptors shown here come from a female donor with ankylosing spondylitis or in good health (not recorded which).

The sample holds many counts of this clonotype. The V call is TRBV29-1, the J call TRBJ1-2, with D perhaps TRBD1 (5 bases). Trimming removed 0 bases at V and 3 bases at J, with 11 bases between. This CDR3 comprises 14 residues. Germline lookup yields CDR1 SQVTM and CDR2 ANQGSEA. In DNA form, the CDR3 reads TGCAGCGTTGAAGATGAGGGGACGCACTATGGCTACACCTTC. It translates to CSVEDEGTHYGYTF.

This clonotype was counted between two and nine times. This rearrangement joins TRBV14 to TRBJ2-3; 11 bases line up with TRBD2. CDR3 length: 15 residues. The germline CDR1 and CDR2 sequences are SGHDN and FVKESK. The junction had 5 bases not matched to a gene; V was cut back by 0 bases and J by 9 bases. Here the CDR3 DNA reads TGTGCCAGCAGCCAAGACCTCGGGACTAGCGGAACGCAGTATTTT. It specifies CASSQDLGTSGTQYF.

Comment on this clonotype: A much bigger clone sits one base away, suggesting this may be a read error. V is TRBV7-9 and J is TRBJ2-2; D not certain. Germline-derived CDR1 and CDR2 are SEHNR and FQNEAQ (reference sequence). The CDR3 totals 12 residues. CDR3 sequence reads: CAGSLGVGELFF. The CDR3 nucleotides read TGTGCCGGCAGCTTAGGAGTCGGGGAGCTGTTTTTT.

Ten or more counts support this clonotype. The V and J genes are TRBV7-9 and TRBJ2-7, with 14 positions matching TRBD2. The CDR3 extends over 16 amino acids. The J segment lost 2 bases and the V segment lost 5 bases, leaving 5 bases of the junction unmatched. Per germline, CDR1 SEHNR and CDR2 FQNEAQ (reference sequence). CDR3 in amino acids: CASSLTSGRAAYEQYF. In DNA, the CDR3 is TGTGCCAGCAGCCTGACTAGCGGGAGGGCGGCCTACGAGCAGTACTTC.

Written as DNA, the CDR3 is TGTGCCAGCAGCTTAGTAACAGGCCAAGATCAGCCCCAGCATTTT. It specifies CASSLVTGQDQPQHF. This chain connects TRBV7-2 to TRBJ1-5, with D tentatively TRBD1 (5 bases). CDR3 length: 15 amino acids. Deletions cut 1 base from V and 5 bases from J, with 12 bases between. From germline, CDR1 is SGHTA and CDR2 FQGNSA.

The CDR3 loop reads CSARPNDLPGELFF. The CDR3 coding sequence is TGCAGTGCCCGCCCCAATGACCTCCCCGGGGAGCTGTTTTTT. The rearrangement joins TRBV20-1 to TRBJ2-2; D call uncertain. Trimming pared 6 bases from V and 6 bases from J, leaving 17 bases between. CDR1 is DFQATT and CDR2 is SNEGSKA in the germline V gene (reference sequence). CDR3 length: 14 residues.

This clonotype was recorded many times. J is TRBJ2-1 and V is TRBV6-2 or TRBV6-3, with 8 bases lining up with TRBD2. Germline V gives CDR1 MNHEY, CDR2 SVGEGT. The CDR3 spans 13 residues. J lost 13 bases, V lost 4 bases, and 9 bases had no gene match. CDR3 amino acids: CASSSPGTRNQFF. The DNA for the CDR3 is TGTGCCAGCAGTTCCCCTGGGACTAGGAATCAGTTCTTC.

This clonotype was picked up many times. This chain's CDR3 is CASSQRSLVRGSEAFF. The CDR3 region has the DNA TGTGCCAGCAGCCAACGATCCCTTGTCCGGGGAAGCGAAGCTTTCTTT. V usage is TRBV14 and J usage is TRBJ1-1; D is undetermined. The CDR3 runs to 16 residues. V lost 2 bases, J lost 8 bases, and 21 bases lay in between. Germline V gene lookup returns CDR1 SGHDN and CDR2 FVKESK.